By sample fraction, the clone carrying this TCR beta chain is medium-sized (0.01 to 0.1%). V was cut by 5 bases and J by 7 bases, with 15 bases left in between. The CDR3 covers 13 residues. Per the germline V gene, CDR1 is DFQATT and CDR2 is SNEGSKA (reference sequence). TCRdb ran MiXCR on the RT-PCR reads and lists one entry per CDR3 protein. The sample shows around 2,000 distinct CDR3 sequences, roughly 15% of them seen only once. This specimen comes from a study of immune reconstitution after stem cell transplant in scleroderma. Sampling was done before or after autologous hematopoietic stem cell transplantation (not recorded which). The sequence was obtained from a female donor with systemic sclerosis. This chain connects TRBV20-1 to TRBJ1-3; D unresolved. CDR3 nucleotide sequence: TGCAGTGCTCGAAACACAGACGTGAACACCATATATTTT. Translation gives CSARNTDVNTIYF.